This TCR beta chain was documented in a study of regulatory T cells in long-lasting Graves disease. Study results and caveats: Segments TRBV28, TRBJ1-2 and TRBJ2-5 showed preferential usage in persistent disease. Fewer public clonotypes were shared by new patients (over 950) than by persistent patients (approximately 2,700).

Trimming removed 3 bases from V and 5 bases from J; junction bases left unmatched: 4. The germline V gene encodes CDR1 SNHLY and CDR2 FYNNEI. This CDR3 region has 16 residues. Combining iRepertoire HTBI primers with Arm-PCR of CDR3 regions, the authors built TCR beta libraries. TCRdb reprocessed the multiplex PCR reads via MiXCR and lists one record per CDR3 protein. The sample shows roughly 420,000 distinct CDR3 sequences, about 14% of them seen only once. Time point denoted: newly diagnosed GD, antithyroid drugs for less than 3 months. Researchers made the TCR library from RNA that was extracted from PBMCs. Xi'an, China, was home to the endocrinology department that provided patients. Turning to this clonotype: What it binds is not known.

The J gene is TRBJ2-1, the V gene TRBV2, with 13 bases matching TRBD2. This sequence was found in a female donor with Graves disease. The sample in question was peripheral blood mononuclear cells (PBMCs), obtained at new diagnosis, from a patient treated with antithyroid drugs. The CDR3 spells CASSERLAGGHNEQFF. As DNA, the CDR3 is TGTGCCAGCAGTGAGCGACTAGCGGGAGGCCACAATGAGCAGTTCTTC.